The clone carrying this TCR beta chain was seen at least ten times. The sample originates from a study of T cells in Graves' hyperthyroidism and ophthalmopathy. Trimming removed 3 bases from V and 1 base from J, with 4 bases in between. This CDR3 region has 14 residues. Germline V lookup: CDR1 SNHLY, CDR2 FYNNEI. Using RNA transcripts as the source, TCR beta CDR3 regions were amplified. HTBI primers were employed in a first-round RT-PCR of the TCR CDR3. TCRdb re-called the multiplex PCR reads through MiXCR, storing one row per CDR3 protein. The table shows hundreds of thousands of distinct CDR3 sequences, with 14% to 15% occurring only once.

The V and J genes are TRBV2 and TRBJ2-6; D is ambiguous. This receptor was identified in a woman aged 25 to 45 with Graves' hyperthyroidism. Specimen: blood. CDR3 sequence: CASSEESGANVLTF. CDR3 bases: TGTGCCAGCAGTGAGGAATCTGGGGCCAACGTCCTGACTTTC.